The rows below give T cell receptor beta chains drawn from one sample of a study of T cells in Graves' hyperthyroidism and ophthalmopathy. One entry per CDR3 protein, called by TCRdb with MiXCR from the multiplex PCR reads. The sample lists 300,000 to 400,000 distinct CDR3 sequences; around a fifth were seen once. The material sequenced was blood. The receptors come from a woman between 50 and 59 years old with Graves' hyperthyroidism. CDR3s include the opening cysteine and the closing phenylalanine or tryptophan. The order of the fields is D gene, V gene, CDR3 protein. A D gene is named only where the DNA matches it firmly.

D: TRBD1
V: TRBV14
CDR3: CASSHRTGTGGGTEAFF

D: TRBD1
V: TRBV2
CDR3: CASLRDSYLNTEAFF

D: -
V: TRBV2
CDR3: CASSNTGRETDTQYF

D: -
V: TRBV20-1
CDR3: CSARMGFQETQYF

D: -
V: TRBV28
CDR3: CASARRARGNTIYF

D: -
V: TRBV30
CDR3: CAWSGIAAGAGELFF

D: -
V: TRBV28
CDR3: CASRPDREFNSPLHF

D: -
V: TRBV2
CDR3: CASTIGMQETQYF

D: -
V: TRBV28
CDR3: CASRELGYEQYF

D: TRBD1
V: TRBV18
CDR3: CASSPAGQGASGELFF

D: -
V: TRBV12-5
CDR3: CASGLVLGTANSYNEQFF

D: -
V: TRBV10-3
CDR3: CAISESISPTLGQFF

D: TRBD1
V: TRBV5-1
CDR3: CASSYGTGSSYEQYF